The 4 T cell receptor beta chains given below trace back to one sample, sequenced in a study of T cell repertoires in cytomegalovirus infection. Each CDR3 protein gets one entry after TCRdb re-called the reads with MiXCR. The repertoire holds about 310,000 distinct CDR3 sequences, with 17% as singletons. Source material: PBMCs. The origin of the receptors is a human donor in good health (CMV status not recorded). Some clones in this sample may be carry-over from other donors' samples.

This clonotype was observed a few times. The CDR3 spells CASSFLDSLNQPQHF. The CDR3 nucleotides are TGTGCCAGCAGTTTCTTGGACAGTCTTAATCAGCCCCAGCATTTT. This rearrangement joins TRBV28 to TRBJ1-5, with a tentative D call TRBD1 (6 bases). Germline V gene data show CDR1 as MDHEN and CDR2 as SYDVKM. The CDR3 is 15 residues long. V shed 3 bases and J shed 4 bases, with 13 bases lying between them. Using reference TRBV28 and TRBJ1-5 for the parts outside the CDR3, the full variable domain is DVKVTQSSRYLVKRTGEKVFLECVQDMDHENMFWYRQDPGLGLRLIYFSYDVKMKEKGDIPEGYSVSREKKERFSLILESASTNQTSMYLCASSFLDSLNQPQHFGDGTRLSIL.

V and J are TRBV19 and TRBJ1-5; D is unresolved. Germline V gene data show CDR1 as LNHDA and CDR2 as SQIVND (reference sequence). With 6 bases removed from V and 0 bases from J, the gap between germline ends came to 15 bases. This CDR3 contains 16 residues. DNA of the CDR3: TGTGCCAGTAGCAGCATAGAGGGCACTAGCAATCAGCCCCAGCATTTT. Its protein is CASSSIEGTSNQPQHF.

This clonotype was observed a handful of times. The genes are TRBV10-3 and TRBJ1-1; no firm D call. Per germline, CDR1 ENHRY and CDR2 SYGVKD. CDR3 size: 14 residues. Trimming removed 2 bases from V and 0 bases from J, with 7 bases in between. As DNA, the CDR3 is TGTGCCATCAGTGAGGCACATATGAACACTGAAGCTTTCTTT. Translation: CAISEAHMNTEAFF.

This clonotype was picked up a small number of times. The CDR3 is CSARGTSGEKLFF. As DNA, the CDR3 is TGCAGTGCTAGAGGGACCTCGGGTGAAAAACTGTTTTTT. V usage is TRBV20-1 and J usage is TRBJ1-4; D is uncertain. Trimming cost V 1 base and J 7 bases, with 10 bases left between them. Germline V gene sequence: CDR1 DFQATT, CDR2 SNEGSKA (reference sequence). The CDR3 has 13 residues.